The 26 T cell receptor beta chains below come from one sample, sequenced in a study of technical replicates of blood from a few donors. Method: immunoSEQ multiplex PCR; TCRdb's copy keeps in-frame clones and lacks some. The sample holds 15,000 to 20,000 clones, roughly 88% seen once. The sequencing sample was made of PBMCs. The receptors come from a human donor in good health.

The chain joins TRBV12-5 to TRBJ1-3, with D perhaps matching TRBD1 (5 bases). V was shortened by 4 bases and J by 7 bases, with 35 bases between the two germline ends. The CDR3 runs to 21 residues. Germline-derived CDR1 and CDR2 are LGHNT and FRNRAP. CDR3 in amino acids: CASGWVGNLGRGTLFGNTIYF. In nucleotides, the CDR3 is TGTGCTAGTGGTTGGGTCGGAAATCTAGGGCGGGGCACTCTCTTCGGGAACACCATATATTTT.

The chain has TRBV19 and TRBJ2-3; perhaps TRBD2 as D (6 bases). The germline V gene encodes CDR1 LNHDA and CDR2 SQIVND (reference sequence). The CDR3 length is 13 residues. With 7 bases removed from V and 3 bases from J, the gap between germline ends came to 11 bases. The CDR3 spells CASNRGGTDTQYF. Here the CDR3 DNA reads TGTGCCAGTAACCGCGGAGGGACAGATACGCAGTATTTT.

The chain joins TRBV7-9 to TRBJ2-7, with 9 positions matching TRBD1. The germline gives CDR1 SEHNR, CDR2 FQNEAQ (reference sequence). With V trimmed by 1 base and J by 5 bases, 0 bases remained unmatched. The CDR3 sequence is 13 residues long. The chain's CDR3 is CASSLGDRDEQYF. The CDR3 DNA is TGTGCCAGCAGCTTAGGGGACAGGGACGAGCAGTACTTC.

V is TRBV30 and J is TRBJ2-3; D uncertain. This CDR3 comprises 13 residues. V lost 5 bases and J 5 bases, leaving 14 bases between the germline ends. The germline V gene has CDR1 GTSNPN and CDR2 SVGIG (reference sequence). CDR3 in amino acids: CAWGPRPGDTQYF. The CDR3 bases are TGTGCCTGGGGCCCCCGTCCAGGAGATACGCAGTATTTT.

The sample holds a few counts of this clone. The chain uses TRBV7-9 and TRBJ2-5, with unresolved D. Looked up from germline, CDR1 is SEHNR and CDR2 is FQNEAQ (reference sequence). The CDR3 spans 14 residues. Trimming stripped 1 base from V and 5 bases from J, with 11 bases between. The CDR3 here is CASSLVRGFETQYF. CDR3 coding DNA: TGTGCCAGCAGCTTAGTGAGAGGATTCGAGACCCAGTACTTC.

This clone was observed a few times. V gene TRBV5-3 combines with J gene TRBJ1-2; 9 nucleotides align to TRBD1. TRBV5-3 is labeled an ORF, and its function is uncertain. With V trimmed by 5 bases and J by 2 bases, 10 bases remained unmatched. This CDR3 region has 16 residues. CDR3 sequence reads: CARSCGQGTVNYGYTF. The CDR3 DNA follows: TGTGCCAGAAGTTGTGGACAGGGGACGGTAAACTATGGCTACACCTTC.

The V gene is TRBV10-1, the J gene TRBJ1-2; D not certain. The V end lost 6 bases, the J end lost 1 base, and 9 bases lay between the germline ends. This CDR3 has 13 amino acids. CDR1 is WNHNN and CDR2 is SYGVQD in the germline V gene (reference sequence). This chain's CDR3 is CASSSNFNYGYTF. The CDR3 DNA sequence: TGCGCCAGCAGCTCGAACTTTAACTATGGCTACACCTTC.

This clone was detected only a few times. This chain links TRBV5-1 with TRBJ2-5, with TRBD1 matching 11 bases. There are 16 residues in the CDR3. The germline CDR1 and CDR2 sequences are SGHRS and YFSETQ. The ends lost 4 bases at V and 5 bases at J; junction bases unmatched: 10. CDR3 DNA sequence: TGCGCCAGCAGCGACGGGACAGGGGGACTCCCGGAGACCCAGTACTTC. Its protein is CASSDGTGGLPETQYF.

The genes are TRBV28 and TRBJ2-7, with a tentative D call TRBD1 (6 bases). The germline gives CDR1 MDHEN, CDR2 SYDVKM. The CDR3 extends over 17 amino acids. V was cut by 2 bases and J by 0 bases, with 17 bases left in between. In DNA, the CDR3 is TGTGCCAGCAGTTTAGGGGCAGGGGCCGGGGCCTCCTACGAGCAGTACTTC. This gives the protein CASSLGAGAGASYEQYF.

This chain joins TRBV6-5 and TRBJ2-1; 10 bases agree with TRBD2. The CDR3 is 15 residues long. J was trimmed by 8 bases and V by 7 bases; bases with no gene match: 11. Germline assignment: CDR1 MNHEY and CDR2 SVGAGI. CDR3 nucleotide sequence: TGTGCCAGCAAAAAAGCGGGAGGGAACTTCGATGAGCAGTTCTTC. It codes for CASKKAGGNFDEQFF.

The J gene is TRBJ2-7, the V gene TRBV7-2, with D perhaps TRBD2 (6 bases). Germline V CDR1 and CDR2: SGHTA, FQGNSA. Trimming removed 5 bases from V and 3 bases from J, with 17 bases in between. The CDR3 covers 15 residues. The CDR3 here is CASSHPPGLGYEQYF. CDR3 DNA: TGTGCCAGCAGCCACCCTCCGGGACTCGGCTACGAGCAGTACTTC. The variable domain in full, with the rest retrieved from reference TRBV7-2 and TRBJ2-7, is GAGVSQSPSNKVTEKGKDVELRCDPISGHTALYWYRQSLGQGLEFLIYFQGNSAPDKSGLPSDRFSAERTGGSVSTLTIQRTQQEDSAVYLCASSHPPGLGYEQYFGPGTRLTVT.

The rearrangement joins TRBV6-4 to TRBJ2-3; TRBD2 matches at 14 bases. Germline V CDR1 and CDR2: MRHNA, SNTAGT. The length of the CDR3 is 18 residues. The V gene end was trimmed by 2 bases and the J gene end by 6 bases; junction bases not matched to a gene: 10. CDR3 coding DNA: TGTGCCAGCAGTGACCTCGGGGGACTAGCGGGAGTTAGGGATACGCAGTATTTT. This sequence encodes CASSDLGGLAGVRDTQYF.

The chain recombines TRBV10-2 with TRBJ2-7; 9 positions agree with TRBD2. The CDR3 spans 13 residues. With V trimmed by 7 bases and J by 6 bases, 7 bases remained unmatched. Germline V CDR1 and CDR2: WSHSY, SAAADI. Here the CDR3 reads CASIKAGGIEQYF. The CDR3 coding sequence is TGCGCCAGCATCAAAGCGGGGGGAATCGAGCAGTACTTC.

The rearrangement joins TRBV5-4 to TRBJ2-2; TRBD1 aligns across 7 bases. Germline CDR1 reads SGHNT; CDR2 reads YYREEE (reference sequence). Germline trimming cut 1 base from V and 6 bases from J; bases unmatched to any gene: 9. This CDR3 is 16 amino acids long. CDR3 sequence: CASSLQRGQSSGELFF. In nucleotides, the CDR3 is TGTGCCAGCAGCTTGCAGAGGGGGCAAAGTTCCGGGGAGCTGTTTTTT. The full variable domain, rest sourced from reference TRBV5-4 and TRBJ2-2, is ETGVTQSPTHLIKTRGQQVTLRCSSQSGHNTVSWYQQALGQGPQFIFQYYREEENGRGNFPPRFSGLQFPNYSSELNVNALELDDSALYLCASSLQRGQSSGELFFGEGSRLTVL.

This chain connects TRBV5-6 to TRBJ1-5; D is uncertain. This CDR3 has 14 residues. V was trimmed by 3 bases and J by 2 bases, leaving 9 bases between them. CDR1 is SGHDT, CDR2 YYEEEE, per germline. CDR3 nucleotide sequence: TGTGCCAGCAGCTCATGGGGAGGCAATCAGCCCCAGCATTTT. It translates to CASSSWGGNQPQHF.

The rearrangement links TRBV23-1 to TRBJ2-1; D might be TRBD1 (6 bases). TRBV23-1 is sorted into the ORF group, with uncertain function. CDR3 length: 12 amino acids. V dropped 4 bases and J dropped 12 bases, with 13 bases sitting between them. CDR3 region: CASSRLGRGQFF. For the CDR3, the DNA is TGCGCCAGCAGTCGTTTAGGCAGGGGGCAGTTCTTC.

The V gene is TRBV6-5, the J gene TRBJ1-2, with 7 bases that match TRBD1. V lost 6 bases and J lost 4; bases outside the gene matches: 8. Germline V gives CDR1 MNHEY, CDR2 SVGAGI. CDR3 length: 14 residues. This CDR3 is CASSPSGTAYGYTF. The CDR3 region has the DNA TGTGCCAGCAGCCCCTCCGGGACAGCCTATGGCTACACCTTC.

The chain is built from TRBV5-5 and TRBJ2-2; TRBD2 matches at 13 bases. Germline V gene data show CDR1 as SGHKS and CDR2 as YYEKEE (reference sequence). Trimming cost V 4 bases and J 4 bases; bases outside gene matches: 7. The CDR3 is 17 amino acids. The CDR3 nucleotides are TGTGCCAGCAGCGCGGTTACTAGCGGGAGGGCCACCGGGGAGCTGTTTTTT. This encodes CASSAVTSGRATGELFF.

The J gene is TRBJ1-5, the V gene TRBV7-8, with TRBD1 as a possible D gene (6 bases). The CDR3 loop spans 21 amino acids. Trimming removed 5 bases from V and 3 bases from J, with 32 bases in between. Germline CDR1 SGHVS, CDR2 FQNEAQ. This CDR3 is CASSRTAGAGTLRGTNQPQHF. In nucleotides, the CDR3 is TGTGCCAGCAGCCGCACCGCAGGGGCTGGGACATTAAGGGGGACCAATCAGCCCCAGCATTTT.

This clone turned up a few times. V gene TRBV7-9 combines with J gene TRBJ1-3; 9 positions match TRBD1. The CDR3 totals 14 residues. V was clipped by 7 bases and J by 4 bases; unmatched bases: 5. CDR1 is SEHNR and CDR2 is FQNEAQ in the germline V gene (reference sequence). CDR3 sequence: CASTTGGFGNTIYF. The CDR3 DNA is TGTGCCAGCACTACAGGGGGCTTCGGAAACACCATATATTTT.

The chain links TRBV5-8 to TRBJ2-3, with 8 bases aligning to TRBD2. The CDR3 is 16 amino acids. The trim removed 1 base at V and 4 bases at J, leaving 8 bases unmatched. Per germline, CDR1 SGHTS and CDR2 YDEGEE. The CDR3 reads CASSLLSGSLPDTQYF. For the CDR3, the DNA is TGTGCCAGCAGCTTGCTGAGCGGGAGCCTACCAGATACGCAGTATTTT.

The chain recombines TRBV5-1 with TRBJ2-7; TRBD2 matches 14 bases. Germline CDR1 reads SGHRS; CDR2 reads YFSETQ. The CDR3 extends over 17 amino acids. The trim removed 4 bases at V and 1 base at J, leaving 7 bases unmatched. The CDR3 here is CASSRTSGRLLSYEQYF. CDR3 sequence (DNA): TGCGCCAGCAGCCGGACTAGCGGGAGGTTGCTATCCTACGAGCAGTACTTC. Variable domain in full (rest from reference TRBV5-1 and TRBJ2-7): KAGVTQTPRYLIKTRGQQVTLSCSPISGHRSVSWYQQTPGQGLQFLFEYFSETQRNKGNFPGRFSGRQFSNSRSEMNVSTLELGDSALYLCASSRTSGRLLSYEQYFGPGTRLTVT.

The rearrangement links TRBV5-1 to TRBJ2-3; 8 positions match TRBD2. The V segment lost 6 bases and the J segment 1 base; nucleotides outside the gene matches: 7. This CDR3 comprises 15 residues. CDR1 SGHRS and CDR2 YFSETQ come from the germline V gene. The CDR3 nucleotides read TGCGCCAGCAAACGGGCGGGGGGCCGCACAGATACGCAGTATTTT. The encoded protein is CASKRAGGRTDTQYF.

CDR3 sequence (DNA): TGTGCCAGCAGCCCTCTAGCGGGAGCAGATACGCAGTATTTT. This encodes CASSPLAGADTQYF. This chain joins TRBV7-7 and TRBJ2-3; 10 bases are shared with TRBD2. Germline CDR1 SSHAT, CDR2 FNYEAQ (reference sequence). Trimming cost V 5 bases and J 4 bases; bases outside gene matches: 3. The CDR3 is 14 residues long. Together with reference TRBV7-7 and TRBJ2-3, the CDR3 gives the full variable domain: GAGVSQSPRYKVTKRGQDVTLRCDPISSHATLYWYQQALGQGPEFLTYFNYEAQPDKSGLPSDRFSAERPEGSISTLTIQRTEQRDSAMYRCASSPLAGADTQYFGPGTRLTVL.

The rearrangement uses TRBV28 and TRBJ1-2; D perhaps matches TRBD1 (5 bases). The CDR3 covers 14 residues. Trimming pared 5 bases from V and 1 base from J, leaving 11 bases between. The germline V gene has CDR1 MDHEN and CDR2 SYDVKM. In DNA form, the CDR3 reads TGTGCCAGCAGTGGGGGGGGTTATAACTATGGCTACACCTTC. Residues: CASSGGGYNYGYTF.

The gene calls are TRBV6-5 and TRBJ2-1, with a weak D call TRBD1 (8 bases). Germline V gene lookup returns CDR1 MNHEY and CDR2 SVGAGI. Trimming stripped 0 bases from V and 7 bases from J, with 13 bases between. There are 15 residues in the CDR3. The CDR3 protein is CASSYSDRGGNEQFF. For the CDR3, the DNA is TGTGCCAGCAGTTACTCCGACAGGGGAGGGAATGAGCAGTTCTTC.